This TCR beta chain derives from a study of CD8 T cells in Susac syndrome. The germline V gene has CDR1 SQVTM and CDR2 ANQGSEA. Trimming stripped 6 bases from V and 5 bases from J, with 16 bases between. The CDR3 is 13 residues long. FACS was used to enrich TEMRA cells, whereas the CD8+ and CD4+ T cells were obtained by negative isolation. The RNA input was roughly 0.5 to 1 ug, and it was reverse transcribed with random hexamers. Amplification of TCR beta CDR3 used immunoSEQ multiplex PCR across 54 Vbeta and 13 Jbeta. TCRdb called the immunoSEQ multiplex PCR reads again in MiXCR, with one record for every CDR3 protein. The sample includes 70,000 to 100,000 distinct CDR3 sequences, 80% to 95% of them seen just once.

Sample: CD8+ T cells from PBMCs. The source is a human donor in good health. The chain combines TRBV29-1 with TRBJ1-2, with D possibly matching TRBD1 (6 bases). CDR3 region: CSVVTGHGYGYTF. The CDR3 region has the DNA TGCAGCGTGGTCACAGGGCACGGGTATGGCTACACCTTC.